The sequence of this T cell receptor (beta chain) was determined in a study of blood T cell repertoires in COVID-19. Study overall: Samples representing acute and convalescent COVID-19 were sourced from the United States, Italy and Spain.

Per germline, CDR1 SGDLS and CDR2 YYNGEE. V shed 4 bases and J shed 3 bases, with 23 bases lying between them. CDR3 length: 18 amino acids. Sequenced by immunoSEQ multiplex PCR; TCRdb stores in-frame clones only, minus some. Seen here are around 200,000 clones, about 90% observed once, and the top ten hold about 1.9%. The chain uses TRBV9 and TRBJ1-3, with a possible D match to TRBD1 (5 bases). Sequencing was carried out using peripheral blood. The clonotype was recovered from a man in his forties with active or convalescent COVID-19. The CDR3 loop is CASSSSSRGLSHGNTIYF. The DNA of the CDR3 is TGTGCCAGCAGCTCTTCAAGTAGGGGACTTTCCCATGGAAACACCATATATTTT.